The rows below give T cell receptor beta chains drawn from one sample of a study of post-analysis software for immune sequencing data. TCRdb used MiXCR to reprocess the PCR reads, holding one entry per CDR3 protein. The sample comprises hundreds of thousands of distinct CDR3 sequences, 44% of which are singletons, and 1.7% rests with the top ten. Specimen: blood. The source is a girl between 5 and 17 years old with multiple sclerosis. Each CDR3 is given with its conserved first and last residue. D genes are given only for firm matches. Expanded clones get a size class; other rows say once, few or many, or leave the size out.

D gene	V gene	clone size	J gene	CDR3 protein	CDR3 DNA
.	TRBV28	.	TRBJ2-1	CASGGRTVYVEQFF	TGTGCCAGCGGGGGCAGGACAGTCTACGTTGAGCAGTTCTTC
.	TRBV6-1	.	TRBJ1-1	CASSEGGTRTAFF	TGTGCCAGCAGTGAAGGGGGGACCCGTACTGCTTTCTTT
TRBD1	TRBV29-1	.	TRBJ1-5	CSVGQGINQPQHF	TGCAGCGTTGGACAGGGTATAAATCAGCCCCAGCATTTT
.	TRBV7-2	.	TRBJ2-2	CASSSTANTGELFF	TGTGCCAGCAGCTCTACAGCGAACACCGGGGAGCTGTTTTTT
TRBD1	TRBV4-1	few	TRBJ2-3	CASSQPKMFRDRVTDTQYF	TGCGCCAGCAGCCAACCCAAGATGTTCCGGGACAGGGTCACAGATACGCAGTATTTT
.	TRBV6-4	.	TRBJ2-7	CASLKRTAEVSYEQYF	TGTGCCAGCCTTAAAAGGACGGCCGAAGTCTCCTACGAGCAGTACTTC
.	TRBV5-1	few	TRBJ2-5	CASSLASLESETQYF	TGCGCCAGCAGCTTGGCTTCCTTAGAATCGGAGACCCAGTACTTC
.	TRBV27	.	TRBJ2-5	CASRRGRDNEQYF	TGTGCCAGCAGACGGGGTCGGGACAATGAGCAGTACTTC
.	TRBV12-3/TRBV12-4	.	TRBJ2-5	CASSDGRGARETQYF	TGTGCCAGCAGTGACGGACGGGGCGCTCGGGAGACCCAGTACTTC
.	TRBV27	.	TRBJ2-7	CASSSRGGNSYEQYF	TGTGCCAGCAGCTCGAGGGGGGGAAACTCCTACGAGCAGTACTTC
TRBD2	TRBV7-3	.	TRBJ2-5	CASSLSPPSGGKETQYF	TGTGCCAGCAGCTTAAGCCCGCCGAGCGGGGGAAAAGAGACCCAGTACTTC
.	TRBV7-2	.	TRBJ1-5	CASSFSGSYSNQPQHF	TGTGCCAGCAGCTTCTCGGGCAGCTATAGCAATCAGCCCCAGCATTTT